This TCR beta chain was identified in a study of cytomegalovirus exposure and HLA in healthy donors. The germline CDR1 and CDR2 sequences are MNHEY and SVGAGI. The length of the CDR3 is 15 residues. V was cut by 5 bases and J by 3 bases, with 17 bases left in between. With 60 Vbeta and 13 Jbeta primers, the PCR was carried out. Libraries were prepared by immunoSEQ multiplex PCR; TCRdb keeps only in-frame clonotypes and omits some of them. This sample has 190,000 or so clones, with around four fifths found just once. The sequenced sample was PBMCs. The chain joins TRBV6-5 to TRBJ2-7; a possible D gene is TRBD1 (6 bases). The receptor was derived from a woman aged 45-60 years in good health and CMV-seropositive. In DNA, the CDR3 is TGTGCCAGCAGTAACGACAGGCCGCTCAACTACGAGCAGTACTTC. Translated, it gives CASSNDRPLNYEQYF.